One and the same sample provided the 6 T cell receptor beta chains below, sequenced in a study of T-cell reconstitution after alpha-beta-depleted transplantation in children. For TCRbeta, the library was prepared with unique molecular identifiers. MiXCR, run by TCRdb on the PCR reads, gives a single entry per CDR3 protein. Of 490,000 or so distinct CDR3 sequences listed, about 12% were seen once; the top ten hold over 5.5%. The sequenced sample was PBMCs from the stem cell graft donor, obtained from the stem cell graft. The receptors here all came from a human donor who donated a stem cell graft to a child with combined immunodeficiency.

This clonotype occurred many times. The chain employs TRBV12-3 or TRBV12-4 and TRBJ2-1, with no clear D. The CDR3 has 15 amino acids. V lost 6 bases and J lost 8, with 20 bases in between. CDR3 sequence: CASSLSGGLFYEQFF. CDR3 nucleotides: TGTGCCAGCAGCCTCAGTGGTGGGTTATTCTATGAGCAGTTCTTC.

This clonotype was counted many times. J is TRBJ2-5 and V is TRBV5-1; D might be TRBD1 or TRBD2, each matching 5 bases. V was clipped by 0 bases and J by 7 bases, with 16 bases between them. CDR3 length: 15 residues. From germline, CDR1 is SGHRS and CDR2 YFSETQ. The CDR3, as DNA: TGCGCCAGCAGCTTGGAGTGGGACCAGTTGGGGACCCAGTACTTC. Its protein is CASSLEWDQLGTQYF. Supplemented by reference TRBV5-1 and TRBJ2-5, the full variable domain reads KAGVTQTPRYLIKTRGQQVTLSCSPISGHRSVSWYQQTPGQGLQFLFEYFSETQRNKGNFPGRFSGRQFSNSRSEMNVSTLELGDSALYLCASSLEWDQLGTQYFGPGTRLLVL.

This clonotype showed up just a few times. Here the CDR3 DNA reads TGTGCCTGGTTTAGGGTGACCGGGGAGCTGTTTTTT. It yields the protein CAWFRVTGELFF. The V call is TRBV30, the J call TRBJ2-2; D not resolved. V lost 5 bases and J lost 5, with 9 bases in between. Per germline, CDR1 GTSNPN and CDR2 SVGIG (reference sequence). This CDR3 is built from 12 residues.

This clonotype appeared a few times. The rearrangement uses TRBV7-3 and TRBJ1-1, with no clear D. This CDR3 has 13 residues. V was clipped by 6 bases and J by 2 bases, with 10 bases between them. Germline V lookup: CDR1 SGHTA, CDR2 FQGTGA. CDR3 sequence reads: CASRVRSNTEAFF. The DNA for the CDR3 is TGTGCCAGCAGGGTAAGATCCAACACTGAAGCTTTCTTT.

The chain joins TRBV6-2 or TRBV6-3 to TRBJ1-2; the D gene is possibly TRBD1 (5 bases). CDR3 length: 14 amino acids. Germline V lookup: CDR1 MNHEY, CDR2 SVGEGT. Between the trimmed V and J ends, which lost 5 bases and 5 bases, there was a span of 15 bases. The CDR3 region has the DNA TGTGCCAGCAGTGCCCTCGGGACTTCTTATGGCTACACCTTC. Its protein is CASSALGTSYGYTF.

This rearrangement joins TRBV12-5 to TRBJ2-2; weak D call: TRBD1 (6 bases). Germline CDR1 reads LGHNT; CDR2 reads FRNRAP. Between the trimmed V and J ends, which lost 5 bases and 4 bases, there was a span of 17 bases. The CDR3 runs to 16 residues. The CDR3 here is CASGPPGQGITGELFF. The CDR3 DNA reads as TGTGCTAGTGGTCCTCCGGGACAAGGGATCACCGGGGAGCTGTTTTTT.